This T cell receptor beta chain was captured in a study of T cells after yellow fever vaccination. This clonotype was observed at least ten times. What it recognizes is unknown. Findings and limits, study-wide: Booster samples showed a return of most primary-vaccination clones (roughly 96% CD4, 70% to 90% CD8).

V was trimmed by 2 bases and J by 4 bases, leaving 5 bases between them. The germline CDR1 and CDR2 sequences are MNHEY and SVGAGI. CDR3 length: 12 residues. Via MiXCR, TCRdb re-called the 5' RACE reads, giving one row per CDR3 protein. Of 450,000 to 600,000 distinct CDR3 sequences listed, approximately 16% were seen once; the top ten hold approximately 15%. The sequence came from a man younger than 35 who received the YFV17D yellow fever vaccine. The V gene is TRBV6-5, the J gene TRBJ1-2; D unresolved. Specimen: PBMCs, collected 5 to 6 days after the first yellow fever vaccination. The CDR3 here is CASSYGFYGYTF. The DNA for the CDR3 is TGTGCCAGCAGTTACGGGTTCTATGGCTACACCTTC.